This TCR beta chain was profiled in a study of T cells expressing NK-cell markers. Study context: The TCR beta repertoires originated in sorted CD3+CD56+NKG2C+, CD3+CD56+NKG2C- and CD3+CD56-NKG2C+ T cells. Findings and limits, study-wide: These clonotypes also led the CD3+CD56-NKG2C+ fraction in a few donors. Of the CD8+ T cells in over five donors, about 1.0-8% belonged to dominant NKG2C+ clonotypes.

Concerning this clonotype: Its antigen is unidentified.

TCRdb re-called the 5' RACE reads, yielding one record per CDR3 amino acid sequence without DNA. This sample's table has about 540,000 distinct CDR3 sequences. From germline, CDR1 is SQVTM and CDR2 ANQGSEA. The CDR3 covers 13 residues. The source of this sequence is a man aged 18 to 30 in good health. The rearrangement joins TRBV29-1 to TRBJ2-3. What was sequenced was blood T cells: a sorted CD56 or NKG2C T cell subset, CD4+ or CD8+ T cells, or bulk PBMC T cells (not recorded which). The CDR3 reads CSVSKNIADTQYF.